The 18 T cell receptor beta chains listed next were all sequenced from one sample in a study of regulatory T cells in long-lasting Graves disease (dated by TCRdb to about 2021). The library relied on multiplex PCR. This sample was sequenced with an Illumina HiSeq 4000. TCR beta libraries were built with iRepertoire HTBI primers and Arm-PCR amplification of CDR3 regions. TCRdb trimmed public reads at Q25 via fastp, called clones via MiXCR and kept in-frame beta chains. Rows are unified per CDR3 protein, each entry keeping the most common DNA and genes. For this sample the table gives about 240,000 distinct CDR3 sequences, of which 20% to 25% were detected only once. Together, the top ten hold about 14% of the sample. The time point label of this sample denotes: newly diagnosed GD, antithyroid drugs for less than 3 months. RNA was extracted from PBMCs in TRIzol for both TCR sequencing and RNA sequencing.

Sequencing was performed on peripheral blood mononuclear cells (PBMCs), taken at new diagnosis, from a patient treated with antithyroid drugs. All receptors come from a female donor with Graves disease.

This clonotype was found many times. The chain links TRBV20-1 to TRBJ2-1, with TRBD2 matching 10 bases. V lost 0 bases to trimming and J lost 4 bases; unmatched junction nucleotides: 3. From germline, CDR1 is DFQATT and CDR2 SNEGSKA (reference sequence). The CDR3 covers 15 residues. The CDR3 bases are TGCAGTGCTAGAGATCAACTAGCGGGGTACAATGAGCAGTTCTTC. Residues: CSARDQLAGYNEQFF.

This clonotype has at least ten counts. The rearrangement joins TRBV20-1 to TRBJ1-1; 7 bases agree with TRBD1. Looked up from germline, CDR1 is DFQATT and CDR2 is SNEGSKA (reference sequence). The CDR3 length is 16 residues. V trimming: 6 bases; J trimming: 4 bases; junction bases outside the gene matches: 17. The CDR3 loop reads CSAPTTGLRGGTEAFF. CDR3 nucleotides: TGCAGTGCACCGACGACAGGGCTAAGGGGGGGCACTGAAGCTTTCTTT.

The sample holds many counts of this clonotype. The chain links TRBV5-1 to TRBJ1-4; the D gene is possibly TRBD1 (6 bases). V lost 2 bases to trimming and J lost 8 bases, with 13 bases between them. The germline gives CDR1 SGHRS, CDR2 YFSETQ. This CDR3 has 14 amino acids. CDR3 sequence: CASSLNRDQEKLFF. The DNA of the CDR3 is TGCGCCAGCAGCTTAAACAGGGACCAGGAAAAACTGTTTTTT.

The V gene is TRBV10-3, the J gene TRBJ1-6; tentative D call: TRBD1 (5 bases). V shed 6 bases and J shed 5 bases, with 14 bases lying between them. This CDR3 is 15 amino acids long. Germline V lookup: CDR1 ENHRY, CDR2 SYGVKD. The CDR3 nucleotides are TGTGCCATCAGGGGAGGGGTTATGGATAATTCACCCCTCCACTTT. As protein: CAIRGGVMDNSPLHF.

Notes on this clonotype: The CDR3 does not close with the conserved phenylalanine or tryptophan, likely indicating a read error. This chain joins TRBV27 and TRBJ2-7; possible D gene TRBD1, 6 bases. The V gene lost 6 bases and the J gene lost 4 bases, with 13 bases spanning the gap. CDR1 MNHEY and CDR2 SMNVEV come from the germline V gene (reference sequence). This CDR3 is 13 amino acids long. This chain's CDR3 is CASSHRAGYEQYS. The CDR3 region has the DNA TGTGCCAGCAGCCACAGGGCAGGGTACGAGCAGTACTCC.

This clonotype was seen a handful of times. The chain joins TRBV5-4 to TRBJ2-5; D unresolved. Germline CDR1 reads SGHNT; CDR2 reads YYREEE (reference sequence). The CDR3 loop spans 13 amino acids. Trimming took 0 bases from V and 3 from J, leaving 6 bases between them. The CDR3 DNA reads TGTGCCAGCAGCTTGGTGCAAAAAGAGACCCAGTACTTC. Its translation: CASSLVQKETQYF.

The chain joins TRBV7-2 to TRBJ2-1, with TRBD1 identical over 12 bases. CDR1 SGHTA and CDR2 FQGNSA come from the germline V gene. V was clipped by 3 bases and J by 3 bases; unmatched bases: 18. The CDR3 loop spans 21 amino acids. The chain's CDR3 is CASSLGMGGTGGRTYYNEQFF. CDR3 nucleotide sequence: TGTGCCAGCAGCTTGGGGATGGGGGGGACAGGGGGCAGAACCTACTACAATGAGCAGTTCTTC.

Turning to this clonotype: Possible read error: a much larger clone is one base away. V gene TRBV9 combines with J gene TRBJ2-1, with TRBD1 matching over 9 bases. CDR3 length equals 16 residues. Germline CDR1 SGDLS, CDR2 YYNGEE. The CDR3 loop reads CVSSVDIGTGRVEQFF. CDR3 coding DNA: TGTGTCAGCAGCGTAGATATTGGGACAGGGCGCGTTGAGCAGTTCTTC.

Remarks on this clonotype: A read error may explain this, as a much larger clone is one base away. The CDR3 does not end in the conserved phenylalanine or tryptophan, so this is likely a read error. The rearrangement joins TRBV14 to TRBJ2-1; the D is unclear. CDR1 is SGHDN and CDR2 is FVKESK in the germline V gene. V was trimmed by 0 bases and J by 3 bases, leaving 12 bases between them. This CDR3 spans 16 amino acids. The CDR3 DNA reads TGTGCCAGCAGCCAAGAGACCGAAGTCAACTACAATGAGCAGTTCTCC. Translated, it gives CASSQETEVNYNEQFS.

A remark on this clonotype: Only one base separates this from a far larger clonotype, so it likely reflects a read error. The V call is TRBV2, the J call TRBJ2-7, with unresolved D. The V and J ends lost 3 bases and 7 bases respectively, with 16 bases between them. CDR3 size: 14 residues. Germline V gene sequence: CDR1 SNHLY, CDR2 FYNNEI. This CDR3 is CASSDAQNYNEQYF. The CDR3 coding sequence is TGTGCCAGCAGTGACGCACAAAATTACAATGAGCAGTACTTC. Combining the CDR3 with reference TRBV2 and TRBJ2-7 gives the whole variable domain EPEVTQTPSHQVTQMGQEVILRCVPISNHLYFYWYRQILGQKVEFLVSFYNNEISEKSEIFDDQFSVERPDGSNFTLKIRSTKLEDSAMYFCASSDAQNYNEQYFGPGTRLTVT.

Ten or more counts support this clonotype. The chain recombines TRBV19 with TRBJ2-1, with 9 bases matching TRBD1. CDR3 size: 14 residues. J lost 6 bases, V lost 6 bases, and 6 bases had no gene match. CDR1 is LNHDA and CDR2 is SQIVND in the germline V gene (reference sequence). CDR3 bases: TGTGCCAGTAGACCGGGACAGGGCCCCAATGAGCAGTTCTTC. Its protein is CASRPGQGPNEQFF.

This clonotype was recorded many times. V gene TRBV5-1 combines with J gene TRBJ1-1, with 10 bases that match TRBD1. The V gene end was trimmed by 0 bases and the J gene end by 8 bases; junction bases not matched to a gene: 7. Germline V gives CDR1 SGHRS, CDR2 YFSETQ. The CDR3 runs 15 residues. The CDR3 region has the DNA TGCGCCAGCAGCTTGGGTCCGACAGGGGGCCGAGAAGCTTTCTTT. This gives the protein CASSLGPTGGREAFF.

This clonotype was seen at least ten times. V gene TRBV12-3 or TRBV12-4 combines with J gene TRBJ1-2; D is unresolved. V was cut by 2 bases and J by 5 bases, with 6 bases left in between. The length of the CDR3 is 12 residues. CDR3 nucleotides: TGTGCCAGCAGTTTAAGGCAGTATGGCTACACCTTC. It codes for CASSLRQYGYTF.

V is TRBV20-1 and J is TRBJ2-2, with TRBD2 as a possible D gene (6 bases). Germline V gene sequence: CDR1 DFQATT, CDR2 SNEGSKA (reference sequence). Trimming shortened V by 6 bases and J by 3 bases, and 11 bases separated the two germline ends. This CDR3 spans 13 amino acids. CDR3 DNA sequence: TGCAGTGCCCGCGGGACCGACACCGGGGAGCTGTTTTTT. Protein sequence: CSARGTDTGELFF.

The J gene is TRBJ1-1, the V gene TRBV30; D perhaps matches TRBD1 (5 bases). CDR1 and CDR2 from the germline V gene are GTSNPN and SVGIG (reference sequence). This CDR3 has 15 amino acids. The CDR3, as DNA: TGTGTCCGGACGGGGCCCCCCCCTCTGAACACTGAAGCTTTCTTT. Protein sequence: CVRTGPPPLNTEAFF.

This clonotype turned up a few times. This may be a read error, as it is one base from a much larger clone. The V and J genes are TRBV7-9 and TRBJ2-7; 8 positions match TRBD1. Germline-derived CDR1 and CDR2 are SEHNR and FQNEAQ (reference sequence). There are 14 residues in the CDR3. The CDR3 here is CASGLGTGWDEQYF. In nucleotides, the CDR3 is TGTGCCAGCGGCTTAGGGACAGGATGGGACGAGCAGTACTTC.

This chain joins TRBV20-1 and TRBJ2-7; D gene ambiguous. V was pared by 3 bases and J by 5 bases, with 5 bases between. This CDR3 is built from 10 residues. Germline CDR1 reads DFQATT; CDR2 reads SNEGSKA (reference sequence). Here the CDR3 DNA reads TGCAGTGCTAGTCAGGACGAGCAGTACTTC. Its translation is CSASQDEQYF.

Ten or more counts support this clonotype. The CDR3 sequence: CASSLGDRVGETQYF. CDR3 nucleotide sequence: TGTGCCAGCAGCTTAGGAGACAGGGTGGGAGAGACCCAGTACTTC. The chain carries TRBV7-8 and TRBJ2-5; 7 nucleotides align to TRBD1. The germline gives CDR1 SGHVS, CDR2 FQNEAQ. The CDR3 has 15 residues. V gave up 1 base and J gave up 4 bases; unmatched junction bases: 6.